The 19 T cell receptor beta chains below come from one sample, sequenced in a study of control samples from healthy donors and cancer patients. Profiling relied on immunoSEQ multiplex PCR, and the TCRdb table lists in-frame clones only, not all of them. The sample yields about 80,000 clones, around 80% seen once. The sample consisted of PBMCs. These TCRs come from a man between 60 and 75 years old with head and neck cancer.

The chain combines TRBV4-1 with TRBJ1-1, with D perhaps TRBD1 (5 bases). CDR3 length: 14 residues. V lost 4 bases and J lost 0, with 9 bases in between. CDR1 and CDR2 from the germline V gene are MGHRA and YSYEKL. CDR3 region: CASSRGTVNTEAFF. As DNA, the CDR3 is TGCGCCAGCAGCCGCGGGACGGTGAACACTGAAGCTTTCTTT.

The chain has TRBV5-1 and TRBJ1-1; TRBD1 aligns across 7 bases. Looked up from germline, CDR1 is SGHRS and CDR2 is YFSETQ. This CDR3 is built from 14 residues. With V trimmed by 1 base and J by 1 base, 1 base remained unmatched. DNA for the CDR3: TGCGCCAGCAGCTTGCGACAGGGGAACACTGAAGCTTTCTTT. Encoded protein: CASSLRQGNTEAFF.

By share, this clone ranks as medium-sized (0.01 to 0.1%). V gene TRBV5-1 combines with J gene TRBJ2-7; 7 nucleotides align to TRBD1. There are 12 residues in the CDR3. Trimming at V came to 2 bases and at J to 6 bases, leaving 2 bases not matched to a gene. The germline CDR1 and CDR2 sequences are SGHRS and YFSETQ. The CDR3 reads CASSFTGAEQYF. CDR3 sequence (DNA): TGCGCCAGCAGCTTTACAGGGGCCGAGCAGTACTTC.

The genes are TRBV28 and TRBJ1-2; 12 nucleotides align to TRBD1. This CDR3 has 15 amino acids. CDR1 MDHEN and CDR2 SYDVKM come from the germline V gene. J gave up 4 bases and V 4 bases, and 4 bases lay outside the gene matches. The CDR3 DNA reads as TGTGCCAGCAGTTCGCCGGGACAGGGGGCCTATGGCTACACCTTC. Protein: CASSSPGQGAYGYTF.

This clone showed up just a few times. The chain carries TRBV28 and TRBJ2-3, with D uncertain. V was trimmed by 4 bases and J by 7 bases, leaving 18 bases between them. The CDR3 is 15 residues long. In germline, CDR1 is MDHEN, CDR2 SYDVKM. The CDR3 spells CASSSPVPLMYTQYF. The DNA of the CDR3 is TGTGCCAGCAGTTCCCCCGTGCCTCTTATGTATACGCAGTATTTT.

CDR3 nucleotides: TGCGCCAGCAGCCAAAATAATGGGGCACCCCTCCACTTT. This encodes CASSQNNGAPLHF. This sequence joins TRBV4-1 and TRBJ1-6; D unclear. Germline-derived CDR1 and CDR2 are MGHRA and YSYEKL. Trimming removed 2 bases at V and 11 bases at J, with 10 bases between. The CDR3 extends over 13 amino acids.

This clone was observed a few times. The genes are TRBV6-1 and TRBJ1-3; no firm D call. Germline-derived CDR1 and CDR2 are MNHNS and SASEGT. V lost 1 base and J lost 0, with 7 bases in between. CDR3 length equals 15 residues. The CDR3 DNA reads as TGTGCCAGCAGTGAAGGAGGGCACTCTGGAAACACCATATATTTT. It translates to CASSEGGHSGNTIYF.

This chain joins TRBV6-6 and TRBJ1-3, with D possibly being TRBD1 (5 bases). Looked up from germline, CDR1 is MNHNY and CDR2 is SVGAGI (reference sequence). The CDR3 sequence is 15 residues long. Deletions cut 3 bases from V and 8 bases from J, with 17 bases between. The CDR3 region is CASSYWQAVGDTIYF. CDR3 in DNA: TGTGCCAGCAGTTATTGGCAGGCCGTGGGGGACACCATATATTTT.

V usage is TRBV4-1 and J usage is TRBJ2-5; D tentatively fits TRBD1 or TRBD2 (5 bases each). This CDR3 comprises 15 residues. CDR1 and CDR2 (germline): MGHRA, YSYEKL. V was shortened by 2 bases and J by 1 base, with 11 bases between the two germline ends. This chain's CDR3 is CASSQQGALQETQYF. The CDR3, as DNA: TGCGCCAGCAGCCAACAGGGAGCTCTCCAAGAGACCCAGTACTTC.

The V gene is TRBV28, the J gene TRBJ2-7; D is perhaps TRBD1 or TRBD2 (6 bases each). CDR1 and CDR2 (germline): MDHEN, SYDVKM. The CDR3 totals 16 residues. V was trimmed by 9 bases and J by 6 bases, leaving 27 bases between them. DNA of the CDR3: TGTGCCAGTTACTTGTCCCGTGGGGGGCCAGTGGTCGAGCAGTACTTC. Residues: CASYLSRGGPVVEQYF.

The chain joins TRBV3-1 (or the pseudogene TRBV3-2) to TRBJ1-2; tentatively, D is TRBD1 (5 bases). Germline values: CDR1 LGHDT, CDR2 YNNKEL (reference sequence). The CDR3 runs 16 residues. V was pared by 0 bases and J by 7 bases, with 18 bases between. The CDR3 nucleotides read TGTGCCAGCAGCCAAGACGGACATCTTCGGAGGGGTGGCTACACCTTC. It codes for CASSQDGHLRRGGYTF.

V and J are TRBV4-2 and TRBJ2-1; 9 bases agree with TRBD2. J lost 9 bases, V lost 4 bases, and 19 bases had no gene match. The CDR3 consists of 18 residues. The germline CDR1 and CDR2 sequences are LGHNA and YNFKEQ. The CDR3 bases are TGTGCCAGCAGCCCCTATAGCGGGAGCGGGACGTTAGACGGTGAGCAGTTCTTC. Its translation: CASSPYSGSGTLDGEQFF.

The CDR3 coding sequence is TGTGCCAGCAGCTTAGGACAGGGGTCCTTTGAGGCCCAGTACTTC. As protein: CASSLGQGSFEAQYF. The J gene is TRBJ2-5, the V gene TRBV7-9, with 8 bases identical to TRBD1. From germline, CDR1 is SEHNR and CDR2 FQNEAQ (reference sequence). The length of the CDR3 is 15 residues. V lost 1 base to trimming and J lost 9 bases; unmatched junction nucleotides: 10.

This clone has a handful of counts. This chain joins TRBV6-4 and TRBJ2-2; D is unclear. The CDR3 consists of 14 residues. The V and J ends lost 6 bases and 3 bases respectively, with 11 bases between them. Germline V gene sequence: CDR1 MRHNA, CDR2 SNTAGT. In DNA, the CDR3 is TGTGCCAGCAGATGGAGTAGCCACACCGGGGAGCTGTTTTTT. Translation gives CASRWSSHTGELFF.

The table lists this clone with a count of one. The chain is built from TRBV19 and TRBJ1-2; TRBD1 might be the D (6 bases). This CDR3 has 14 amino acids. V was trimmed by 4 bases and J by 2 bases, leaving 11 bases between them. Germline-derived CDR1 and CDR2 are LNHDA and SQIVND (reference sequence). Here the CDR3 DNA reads TGTGCCAGTAGTACAAAACAGGGAAACTATGGCTACACCTTC. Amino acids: CASSTKQGNYGYTF.

In DNA, the CDR3 is TGTGCCAGTAGTATCCACACCCTCGGGGGGGGAGACTACACCTTC. This sequence encodes CASSIHTLGGGDYTF. V gene TRBV19 combines with J gene TRBJ1-2; D is possibly TRBD1 (5 bases). This CDR3 contains 15 residues. Germline CDR1 and CDR2: LNHDA and SQIVND (reference sequence). Between the trimmed V and J ends, which lost 3 bases and 10 bases, there was a span of 21 bases.

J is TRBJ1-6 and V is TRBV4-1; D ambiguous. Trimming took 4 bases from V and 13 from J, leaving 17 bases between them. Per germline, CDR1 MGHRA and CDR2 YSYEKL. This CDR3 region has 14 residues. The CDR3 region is CASSPSVVGSPLHF. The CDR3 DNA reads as TGCGCCAGCAGCCCCTCGGTTGTGGGTAGTCCCCTCCACTTT.

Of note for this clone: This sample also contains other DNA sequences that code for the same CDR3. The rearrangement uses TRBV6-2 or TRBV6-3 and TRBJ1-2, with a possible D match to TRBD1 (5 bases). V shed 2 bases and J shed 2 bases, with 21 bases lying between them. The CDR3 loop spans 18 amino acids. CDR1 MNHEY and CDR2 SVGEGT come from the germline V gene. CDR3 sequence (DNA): TGTGCCAGCAGTTACCAGAGGGGTACGGGGGGTCGGAACTATGGCTACACCTTC. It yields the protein CASSYQRGTGGRNYGYTF.

The CDR3: CASSLGVSQPQHF. The CDR3 nucleotides read TGTGCCAGCAGTCTAGGGGTTAGTCAGCCCCAGCATTTT. V and J are TRBV27 and TRBJ1-5; D perhaps matches TRBD1 (5 bases). The ends were cut back, 5 bases at V and 6 bases at J, with 11 bases in the middle. The germline CDR1 and CDR2 sequences are MNHEY and SMNVEV (reference sequence). The CDR3 totals 13 residues.